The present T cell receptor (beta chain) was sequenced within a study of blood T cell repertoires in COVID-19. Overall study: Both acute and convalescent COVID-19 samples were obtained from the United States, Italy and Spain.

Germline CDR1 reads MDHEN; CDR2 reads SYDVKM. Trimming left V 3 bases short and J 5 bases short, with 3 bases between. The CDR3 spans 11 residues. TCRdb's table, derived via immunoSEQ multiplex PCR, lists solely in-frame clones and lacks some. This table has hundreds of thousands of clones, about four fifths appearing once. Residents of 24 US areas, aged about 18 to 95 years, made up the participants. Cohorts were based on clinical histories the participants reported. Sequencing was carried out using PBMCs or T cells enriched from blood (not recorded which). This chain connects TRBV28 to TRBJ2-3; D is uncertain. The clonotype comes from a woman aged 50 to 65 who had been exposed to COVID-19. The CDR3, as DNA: TGTGCCAGCAGTTTCTTAGATACGCAGTATTTT. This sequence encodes CASSFLDTQYF.